Below, 4 T cell receptor beta chains from the same sample are listed, as sequenced in a study of beta chain features in type 1 diabetes. The authors reverse transcribed all of the isolated RNA, so sequencing captured expressed TCRB transcripts. Data came from immunoSEQ multiplex PCR; TCRdb stores just in-frame clones and leaves some out. The sample holds about 450,000 clones, 11% seen once. The sequenced material came from naive CD4+ T cells from blood. The receptors were gathered from a woman aged 18-30 years in good health.

The chain carries TRBV14 and TRBJ1-1; weak D call: TRBD1 (6 bases). The CDR3 is 18 amino acids. CDR1 is SGHDN, CDR2 FVKESK, per germline. With 4 bases removed from V and 3 bases from J, the gap between germline ends came to 24 bases. The CDR3 sequence: CASSPKGARGVSDTEAFF. CDR3 coding DNA: TGTGCCAGCAGCCCTAAGGGTGCCAGGGGTGTTTCGGACACTGAAGCTTTCTTT.

The chain links TRBV27 to TRBJ2-5; tentatively, D is TRBD1 or TRBD2 (7 bases each). Germline CDR1 and CDR2: MNHEY and SMNVEV (reference sequence). The CDR3 is 18 residues long. The V gene lost 6 bases and the J gene lost 4 bases, with 27 bases spanning the gap. The CDR3 reads CASSLLGRDSPNGETQYF. CDR3 nucleotide sequence: TGTGCCAGCAGCCTATTAGGGAGGGACAGCCCCAACGGAGAGACCCAGTACTTC.

The chain joins TRBV5-1 to TRBJ1-6, with 8 bases aligning to TRBD1. This CDR3 contains 15 residues. Germline V gene data show CDR1 as SGHRS and CDR2 as YFSETQ. V dropped 0 bases and J dropped 7; count of bases not matched to a gene: 3. CDR3 in amino acids: CASSLEAGGNSPLHF. In DNA, the CDR3 is TGCGCCAGCAGCTTGGAGGCAGGGGGCAATTCACCCCTCCACTTT.

Only a few counts were recorded for this clone. The chain is built from TRBV19 and TRBJ2-5; D unresolved. The CDR3 consists of 17 residues. Germline V gene lookup returns CDR1 LNHDA and CDR2 SQIVND (reference sequence). V was clipped by 5 bases and J by 4 bases, with 23 bases between them. As DNA, the CDR3 is TGTGCCAGTAGTTACCGGCCGTGGGTCAGTAGAGGAGAGACCCAGTACTTC. It codes for CASSYRPWVSRGETQYF.